This TCR beta chain was recovered during a study of control samples from healthy donors and cancer patients. Repertoires were generated with immunoSEQ multiplex PCR, while TCRdb's copy carries only in-frame clones and drops some. Among 150,000 to 200,000 clones listed, approximately 92% were seen once. The CDR3 runs 17 residues. V was shortened by 5 bases and J by 2 bases, with 16 bases between the two germline ends. CDR1 and CDR2 (germline): SGHTA, FQGNSA. The clonotype was recovered from a woman in her thirties or forties in good health. The rearrangement uses TRBV7-2 and TRBJ2-6; perhaps TRBD2 as D (6 bases). The source material was blood. The CDR3, as DNA: TGTGCCAGCAGCCCGGGCTCGGGGGAGGCTGGGGCCAACGTCCTGACTTTC. Its translation is CASSPGSGEAGANVLTF.